A single sample is the source of the 29 T cell receptor beta chains below, sequenced in a study of response to subunit inactivated influenza vaccine. TCRdb reprocessed the RT-PCR reads with MiXCR, giving one entry per CDR3 protein. The repertoire has about 190,000 distinct CDR3 sequences, 13% to 15% of them found once; the top ten carry 26%. The starting material was CD8+ T cells sorted from PBMCs, obtained approximately 5 days after vaccination. These receptors were collected from a man between 45 and 60 years old who received an inactivated influenza vaccine.

The CDR3 bases are TGTGCCAGCTCGCAATTTGGGTCAGCCGAGCAGTTCTTC. Translation: CASSQFGSAEQFF. V gene TRBV18 combines with J gene TRBJ2-1, with D uncertain. V was shortened by 6 bases and J by 10 bases, with 16 bases between the two germline ends. The germline gives CDR1 KGHSH, CDR2 LQKENI. There are 13 residues in the CDR3.

The CDR3, as DNA: TGCGCCAGCAGCTACGACACGGACTTAGCGGGGGGCACAGATACGCAGTATTTT. It translates to CASSYDTDLAGGTDTQYF. This chain uses TRBV5-1 with TRBJ2-3, with 9 bases fitting TRBD2. The germline CDR1 and CDR2 sequences are SGHRS and YFSETQ. The CDR3 spans 18 residues. J lost 1 base, V lost 3 bases, and 12 bases had no gene match.

This chain connects TRBV4-1 to TRBJ2-5, with D maybe TRBD1 (5 bases). The CDR3 sequence is 15 residues long. Germline-derived CDR1 and CDR2 are MGHRA and YSYEKL. V was clipped by 0 bases and J by 0 bases, with 8 bases between them. CDR3 sequence: CASSQDWGYQETQYF. The DNA of the CDR3 is TGCGCCAGCAGCCAAGATTGGGGCTACCAAGAGACCCAGTACTTC.

This clonotype was seen only a few times. The chain joins TRBV24-1 to TRBJ2-2; perhaps TRBD1 as D (6 bases). In germline, CDR1 is KGHDR, CDR2 SFDVKD. This CDR3 comprises 14 residues. The V end lost 9 bases, the J end lost 7 bases, and 17 bases lay between the germline ends. The CDR3 DNA reads as TGTGCCACCTCCCACAGGGTATTGAGCGGGGAGCTGTTTTTT. It is translated as CATSHRVLSGELFF.

This clonotype showed up many times. DNA for the CDR3: TGCAGCGTTTCGGGCGAGAGGCGATACGAGCAGTACTTC. As protein: CSVSGERRYEQYF. V is TRBV29-1 and J is TRBJ2-7; D gene uncertain. The CDR3 contains 13 residues. Germline V lookup: CDR1 SQVTM, CDR2 ANQGSEA. V was trimmed by 5 bases and J by 4 bases, leaving 15 bases between them.

The chain is built from TRBV7-9 and TRBJ2-5; D is uncertain. CDR3 size: 12 residues. The germline V gene encodes CDR1 SEHNR and CDR2 FQNEAQ (reference sequence). Trimming pared 5 bases from V and 5 bases from J, leaving 9 bases between. In nucleotides, the CDR3 is TGTGCCAGCAGCCCCGGCTGGGAGACCCAGTACTTC. Its translation is CASSPGWETQYF. The full variable domain, with the rest looked up from reference TRBV7-9 and TRBJ2-5, is DTGVSQNPRHKITKRGQNVTFRCDPISEHNRLYWYRQTLGQGPEFLTYFQNEAQLEKSRLLSDRFSAERPKGSFSTLEIQRTEQGDSAMYLCASSPGWETQYFGPGTRLLVL.

This clonotype was picked up a small number of times. The chain combines TRBV7-8 with TRBJ1-1; no firm D call. V was cut by 2 bases and J by 1 base, with 11 bases left in between. CDR1 is SGHVS and CDR2 is FQNEAQ in the germline V gene. The CDR3 runs to 15 residues. CDR3 sequence: CASSLSPLGNTEAFF. DNA of the CDR3: TGTGCCAGCAGCTTATCCCCGCTCGGGAACACTGAAGCTTTCTTT.

This clonotype was detected only a few times. Written as DNA, the CDR3 is TGTGCCAGCAGCTTAGCGGGCGGGAGGGGATACAATGAGCAGTTCTTC. Translated, it gives CASSLAGGRGYNEQFF. The chain recombines TRBV7-7 with TRBJ2-1; 9 bases are shared with TRBD2. This CDR3 spans 16 amino acids. CDR1 is SSHAT, CDR2 FNYEAQ, per germline (reference sequence). Trimming at V came to 0 bases and at J to 4 bases, leaving 4 bases not matched to a gene.

The chain joins TRBV25-1 to TRBJ2-1; D unresolved. There are 12 residues in the CDR3. Germline CDR1 MGHDK, CDR2 SYGVNS. Trimming removed 5 bases at V and 8 bases at J, with 10 bases between. The DNA of the CDR3 is TGTGCCAGCAGTACTAACGCCGATGAGCAGTTCTTC. It encodes CASSTNADEQFF.

This clonotype came up a few times. The rearrangement links TRBV7-3 to TRBJ2-2; D possibly corresponds to TRBD2 (5 bases). V lost 1 base, J lost 5 bases, and 14 bases lay in between. There are 16 residues in the CDR3. In germline, CDR1 is SGHTA, CDR2 FQGTGA. The CDR3 sequence: CASSLRPPRTTGELFF. In DNA form, the CDR3 reads TGTGCCAGCAGCTTAAGGCCCCCCAGGACTACCGGGGAGCTGTTTTTT.

This clonotype appeared a few times. The rearrangement joins TRBV6-2 or TRBV6-3 to TRBJ2-7, with D perhaps TRBD2 (5 bases). The CDR3 is 12 amino acids. Germline V gene sequence: CDR1 MNHEY, CDR2 SVGEGT. Trimming took off 4 bases at V and 3 bases at J, with 7 bases between the two ends. The CDR3 bases are TGTGCCAGCAGTTCGGACTTCTACGAGCAGTACTTC. This sequence encodes CASSSDFYEQYF.

In this sample, this clonotype turned up a few times. The V gene is TRBV7-8, the J gene TRBJ2-7, with a weak D call TRBD2 (5 bases). Trimming stripped 5 bases from V and 4 bases from J, with 15 bases between. CDR1 is SGHVS, CDR2 FQNEAQ, per germline. The CDR3 consists of 14 residues. This CDR3 is CASSVGWERYEQYF. In DNA, the CDR3 is TGTGCCAGCAGCGTCGGTTGGGAGCGTTACGAGCAGTACTTC. Combining the CDR3 with reference TRBV7-8 and TRBJ2-7 gives the whole variable domain GAGVSQSPRYKVAKRGQDVALRCDPISGHVSLFWYQQALGQGPEFLTYFQNEAQLDKSGLPSDRFFAERPEGSVSTLKIQRTQQEDSAVYLCASSVGWERYEQYFGPGTRLTVT.

The gene calls are TRBV18 and TRBJ1-5, with D perhaps TRBD1 (6 bases). The CDR3 is made up of 15 amino acids. Germline V gene lookup returns CDR1 KGHSH and CDR2 LQKENI. V lost 2 bases, J lost 6 bases, and 14 bases lay in between. CDR3 coding DNA: TGTGCCAGCTCACCAGGGGACAAACCCCGTCAGCCCCAGCATTTT. Translated: CASSPGDKPRQPQHF. The variable domain in full, completed from reference TRBV18 and TRBJ1-5, reads NAGVMQNPRHLVRRRGQEARLRCSPMKGHSHVYWYRQLPEEGLKFMVYLQKENIIDESGMPKERFSAEFPKEGPSILRIQQVVRGDSAAYFCASSPGDKPRQPQHFGDGTRLSIL.

The CDR3 DNA sequence: TGTGCCAGCAGTCCCCGGGACACCTACATGAACACTGAAGCTTTCTTT. Translating gives CASSPRDTYMNTEAFF. V and J are TRBV6-1 and TRBJ1-1, with D possibly matching TRBD1 (6 bases). CDR3 length: 16 residues. V dropped 5 bases and J dropped 0 bases, with 16 bases sitting between them. CDR1 is MNHNS and CDR2 is SASEGT in the germline V gene.

In its sample, this clonotype was seen many times. V and J are TRBV12-3 or TRBV12-4 and TRBJ1-4, with 7 bases matching TRBD1. The CDR3 has 15 residues. V shed 6 bases and J 4 bases; nucleotides not matched to a gene: 8. The CDR3 region is CASRGTGVRNEKLFF. CDR3 bases: TGTGCCAGCAGGGGTACAGGGGTCCGTAATGAAAAACTGTTTTTT.

The V gene is TRBV4-3, the J gene TRBJ2-3; 9 bases line up with TRBD1. Germline V CDR1 and CDR2: LGHNA, YSLEER. The junction had 5 bases not matched to a gene; V was cut back by 2 bases and J by 2 bases. The CDR3 has 16 amino acids. CDR3: CASSQTGTGYTDTQYF. CDR3 nucleotide sequence: TGCGCCAGCAGCCAAACCGGGACAGGGTACACAGATACGCAGTATTTT.

The genes are TRBV6-5 and TRBJ2-5; the match to TRBD1 covers 9 bases. With V trimmed by 0 bases and J by 3 bases, 2 bases remained unmatched. The germline V gene has CDR1 MNHEY and CDR2 SVGAGI. CDR3 length equals 15 residues. As DNA, the CDR3 is TGTGCCAGCAGTTACTCGAGACAGGGGGAAGAGACCCAGTACTTC. It specifies CASSYSRQGEETQYF.

The table lists this clonotype with many counts. The chain recombines TRBV4-1 with TRBJ2-7; D remains ambiguous. Germline lookup yields CDR1 MGHRA and CDR2 YSYEKL. The ends were cut back, 2 bases at V and 1 base at J, with 12 bases in the middle. This CDR3 has 15 amino acids. The chain's CDR3 is CASSQFDGVSYEQYF. CDR3 bases: TGCGCCAGCAGCCAATTCGACGGCGTATCCTACGAGCAGTACTTC.

This clonotype was detected only a few times. The CDR3 reads CASSQDEGQTTDTQYF. The CDR3 DNA follows: TGCGCCAGCAGCCAAGATGAAGGACAGACAACAGATACGCAGTATTTT. The chain is built from TRBV4-3 and TRBJ2-3; perhaps TRBD1 as D (6 bases). The V gene's germline CDR1 is LGHNA and CDR2 YSLEER. Trimming shortened V by 0 bases and J by 3 bases, and 13 bases separated the two germline ends. The CDR3 sequence is 16 residues long.

The rearrangement joins TRBV12-3 or TRBV12-4 to TRBJ2-5; TRBD2 is a possible D gene (5 bases). The CDR3 is 14 amino acids. The ends were cut back, 5 bases at V and 5 bases at J, with 15 bases in the middle. CDR3 in DNA: TGTGCCAGCAGTAGCACTAATGGGGAGGAGACCCAGTACTTC. Its translation: CASSSTNGEETQYF.

This clonotype was seen only a few times. This chain uses TRBV9 with TRBJ2-3; 9 bases line up with TRBD2. The CDR3 has 15 residues. V dropped 1 base and J dropped 0; count of bases not matched to a gene: 0. The V gene's germline CDR1 is SGDLS and CDR2 YYNGEE. CDR3 coding DNA: TGTGCCAGCAGCGTAAGCGGGGGGAGCACAGATACGCAGTATTTT. This translates into CASSVSGGSTDTQYF.

The sample holds many counts of this clonotype. The CDR3 bases are TGCGCCAGCAGCTTGTATCAGAGCACAGATACGCAGTATTTT. It yields the protein CASSLYQSTDTQYF. The V call is TRBV5-1, the J call TRBJ2-3, with D unresolved. Trimming cost V 1 base and J 0 bases, with 6 bases left between them. The length of the CDR3 is 14 residues. Germline CDR1 is SGHRS and CDR2 is YFSETQ.

This clonotype was observed a few times. The chain couples TRBV15 to TRBJ2-5; TRBD2 agrees at 7 bases. CDR3 length equals 15 residues. The germline CDR1 and CDR2 sequences are LNHNV and YYDKDF (reference sequence). The V and J ends lost 1 base and 2 bases, in that order; junction bases with no gene match: 4. The CDR3 region has the DNA TGTGCCACCAGCAGAGTAGGGAGGGAGCAAGAGACCCAGTACTTC. Its translation is CATSRVGREQETQYF. Using reference TRBV15 and TRBJ2-5 for the parts outside the CDR3, the full variable domain is DAMVIQNPRYQVTQFGKPVTLSCSQTLNHNVMYWYQQKSSQAPKLLFHYYDKDFNNEADTPDNFQSRRPNTSFCFLDIRSPGLGDTAMYLCATSRVGREQETQYFGPGTRLLVL.

This clonotype was seen only a few times. V gene TRBV7-8 combines with J gene TRBJ1-1; no firm D call. This CDR3 region has 15 residues. Germline V gene sequence: CDR1 SGHVS, CDR2 FQNEAQ. V lost 0 bases to trimming and J lost 5 bases, with 13 bases between them. The CDR3 DNA follows: TGTGCCAGCAGCTTAGCGTCGACCCTAGGGACTGAAGCTTTCTTT. Encoded protein: CASSLASTLGTEAFF.

The V call is TRBV7-9, the J call TRBJ2-7; 12 positions agree with TRBD1. The junction had 9 bases not matched to a gene; V was cut back by 5 bases and J by 7 bases. Germline V gene lookup returns CDR1 SEHNR and CDR2 FQNEAQ (reference sequence). The CDR3 has 15 amino acids. The CDR3 region is CASSQNRDRGREQYF. The CDR3 DNA reads as TGTGCCAGCAGCCAGAACCGGGACAGGGGGCGAGAGCAGTACTTC. Full variable domain (outside the CDR3, taken from reference TRBV7-9 and TRBJ2-7): DTGVSQNPRHKITKRGQNVTFRCDPISEHNRLYWYRQTLGQGPEFLTYFQNEAQLEKSRLLSDRFSAERPKGSFSTLEIQRTEQGDSAMYLCASSQNRDRGREQYFGPGTRLTVT.

This clonotype was recorded a few times. The chain has TRBV2 and TRBJ2-5; tentative D call: TRBD1 (6 bases). The V gene lost 4 bases and the J gene lost 7 bases, with 19 bases spanning the gap. Per germline, CDR1 SNHLY and CDR2 FYNNEI. This CDR3 has 15 residues. In nucleotides, the CDR3 is TGTGCCAGCAGTGCTAGGACAGCCCAAAGGGGGACCCAGTACTTC. Translated, it gives CASSARTAQRGTQYF.

The chain recombines TRBV27 with TRBJ2-2, with D unclear. The ends were cut back, 6 bases at V and 3 bases at J, with 5 bases in the middle. Germline V gives CDR1 MNHEY, CDR2 SMNVEV (reference sequence). This CDR3 comprises 12 residues. CDR3 in amino acids: CASRTYTGELFF. CDR3 in DNA: TGTGCCAGCAGGACCTACACCGGGGAGCTGTTTTTT.

This clonotype was detected many times. CDR3 in amino acids: CASSAYRADGYGYTF. The CDR3 bases are TGTGCCAGCAGTGCGTACAGGGCCGACGGCTATGGCTACACCTTC. The rearrangement links TRBV12-3 or TRBV12-4 to TRBJ1-2, with a weak D call TRBD1 (6 bases). The germline V and J ends were trimmed by 5 bases and 4 bases, with 17 bases remaining between them. The CDR3 consists of 15 residues.

V is TRBV4-3 and J is TRBJ2-3; TRBD1 aligns across 7 bases. J was trimmed by 3 bases and V by 3 bases; bases with no gene match: 3. The CDR3 contains 14 residues. The germline gives CDR1 LGHNA, CDR2 YSLEER. CDR3 bases: TGCGCCAGCAGCCAGTTGACAGGGACAGATACGCAGTATTTT. Translated, it gives CASSQLTGTDTQYF.